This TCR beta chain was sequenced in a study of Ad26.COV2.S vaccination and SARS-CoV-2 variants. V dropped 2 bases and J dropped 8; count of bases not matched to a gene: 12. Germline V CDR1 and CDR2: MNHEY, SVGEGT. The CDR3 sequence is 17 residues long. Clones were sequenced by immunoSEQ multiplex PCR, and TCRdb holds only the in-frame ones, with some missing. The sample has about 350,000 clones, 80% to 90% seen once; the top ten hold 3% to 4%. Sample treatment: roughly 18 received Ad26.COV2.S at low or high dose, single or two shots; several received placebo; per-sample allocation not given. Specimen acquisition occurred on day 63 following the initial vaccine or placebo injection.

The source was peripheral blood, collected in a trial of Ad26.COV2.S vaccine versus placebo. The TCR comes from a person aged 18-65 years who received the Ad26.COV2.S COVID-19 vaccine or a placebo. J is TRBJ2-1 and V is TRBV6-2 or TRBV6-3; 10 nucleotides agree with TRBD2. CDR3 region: CASSYKRGGLKFDEQFF. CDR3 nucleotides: TGTGCCAGCAGTTACAAGCGGGGGGGGTTGAAGTTCGATGAGCAGTTCTTC.